Here is one T cell receptor (beta chain) with its context. Trimming took 5 bases from V and 0 from J, leaving 17 bases between them. The length of the CDR3 is 16 residues. CDR1 SEHNR and CDR2 FQNEAQ come from the germline V gene (reference sequence). Profiled with immunoSEQ multiplex PCR; TCRdb holds only in-frame clones, not every one. The table has roughly 3,000 clones, more than 75% seen once. This sample was taken from a study of T cell repertoires in ileal Crohn's disease. Study details: Biopsies at the proximal margin of the resected specimen form MI samples.

Indicated time point: proximal margin of the surgical specimen (macroscopically non-inflamed). The chain has TRBV7-9 and TRBJ2-7, with D maybe TRBD1 (6 bases). This TCR was recovered from an adult with Crohn's disease. Sample: ileal tissue. CDR3 protein: CASSELQGFRSYEQYF. CDR3 sequence (DNA): TGTGCCAGCAGCGAGCTACAGGGATTCCGCTCCTACGAGCAGTACTTC.